The 27 T cell receptor beta chains in this list originate from one sample, sequenced in a study of cytomegalovirus exposure and HLA in healthy donors (dated by TCRdb to the late 2010s). The library relied on the immunoSEQ multiplex PCR assay. What TCRdb holds here is the immuneACCESS table cut down to in-frame rearrangements. Part of the clones is not present; checked against another copy, under half of the missing clones reflect an unresolved V gene, and the others are unexplained. This sample lists about 98,000 clones; approximately 84% were detected once. Approximately 5.8% of the sample is taken by the ten largest. Material: PBMCs. The receptors originated from a man aged 18 to 35 in good health and CMV-seropositive.

CDR3 coding DNA: TGTGCCAGCAGCTTCCAGGCAGGAGGATCCTACGAGCAGTACTTC. This encodes CASSFQAGGSYEQYF. V gene TRBV5-8 combines with J gene TRBJ2-7; D may be TRBD2 (5 bases). Trimming left V 2 bases short and J 1 base short, with 13 bases between. CDR1 SGHTS and CDR2 YDEGEE come from the germline V gene. CDR3 length: 15 amino acids.

The V and J genes are TRBV28 and TRBJ1-2; D is perhaps TRBD1 (6 bases). The CDR3 covers 12 residues. Per germline, CDR1 MDHEN and CDR2 SYDVKM. Trimming shortened V by 4 bases and J by 5 bases, and 8 bases separated the two germline ends. The DNA of the CDR3 is TGTGCCAGCAGTTGGGGGACATATGGCTACACCTTC. It is translated as CASSWGTYGYTF.

The chain combines TRBV18 with TRBJ1-3, with 7 bases that match TRBD1. J lost 5 bases, V lost 6 bases, and 7 bases had no gene match. There are 14 residues in the CDR3. Germline CDR1 KGHSH, CDR2 LQKENI. The CDR3 nucleotides are TGTGCCAGCTCGTGGGGACAGCAGAGAAACACCATATATTTT. This sequence encodes CASSWGQQRNTIYF.

This chain connects TRBV10-2 to TRBJ2-7; TRBD2 agrees at 10 bases. V lost 8 bases, J lost 3 bases, and 7 bases stayed unmatched. This CDR3 spans 14 amino acids. Per the germline V gene, CDR1 is WSHSY and CDR2 is SAAADI. The CDR3: CASLRLAGFYEQYF. CDR3 nucleotides: TGCGCCAGCTTAAGACTAGCGGGCTTCTACGAGCAGTACTTC.

The rearrangement links TRBV7-6 to TRBJ2-3; TRBD2 agrees at 14 bases. The V and J ends lost 5 bases and 4 bases, in that order; junction bases with no gene match: 5. The germline gives CDR1 SGHVS, CDR2 FNYEAQ. The CDR3 sequence is 16 residues long. The DNA of the CDR3 is TGTGCCAGCAGCGGTCGACTAGCGGGAGGGTCAGATACGCAGTATTTT. Translating gives CASSGRLAGGSDTQYF.

V and J are TRBV5-1 and TRBJ2-1, with D possibly matching TRBD2 (5 bases). From germline, CDR1 is SGHRS and CDR2 YFSETQ. V lost 0 bases, J lost 1 base, and 11 bases lay in between. The CDR3 totals 16 residues. CDR3 in DNA: TGCGCCAGCAGCTTGGCCCCACTAGTTTCCTACAATGAGCAGTTCTTC. Its protein product is CASSLAPLVSYNEQFF.

The chain carries TRBV5-1 and TRBJ1-1; weak D call: TRBD1 (6 bases). V lost 7 bases and J 3 bases, leaving 10 bases between the germline ends. Germline lookup yields CDR1 SGHRS and CDR2 YFSETQ. The CDR3 is 12 amino acids. The CDR3 is CASQGSHTEAFF. In DNA form, the CDR3 reads TGCGCCAGCCAGGGGTCGCACACTGAAGCTTTCTTT.

This sequence joins TRBV7-2 and TRBJ1-2; a possible D gene is TRBD1 (5 bases). The CDR3 has 14 residues. The V end lost 5 bases, the J end lost 4 bases, and 14 bases lay between the germline ends. CDR1 is SGHTA, CDR2 FQGNSA, per germline. CDR3 residues: CASSTLGAAYGYTF. The CDR3 DNA sequence: TGTGCCAGCAGCACTCTTGGGGCAGCCTATGGCTACACCTTC.

The rearrangement links TRBV11-2 to TRBJ1-4, with 9 bases aligning to TRBD1. V lost 6 bases, J lost 6 bases, and 5 bases stayed unmatched. This CDR3 contains 14 residues. The germline CDR1 and CDR2 sequences are SGHAT and FQNNGV. The CDR3 protein is CASRHRGLDEKLFF. The DNA for the CDR3 is TGTGCCAGCAGGCACAGGGGGCTCGATGAAAAACTGTTTTTT. The variable domain in full, completed from reference TRBV11-2 and TRBJ1-4, reads EAGVAQSPRYKIIEKRQSVAFWCNPISGHATLYWYQQILGQGPKLLIQFQNNGVVDDSQLPKDRFSAERLKGVDSTLKIQPAKLEDSAVYLCASRHRGLDEKLFFGSGTQLSVL.

The V gene is TRBV5-1, the J gene TRBJ1-4; D might be TRBD1 (6 bases). V lost 0 bases and J 4 bases, leaving 13 bases between the germline ends. The CDR3 consists of 16 residues. The V gene's germline CDR1 is SGHRS and CDR2 YFSETQ. Here the CDR3 DNA reads TGCGCCAGCAGCTTGGCGGGGGGCCATGATAATGAAAAACTGTTTTTT. It is translated as CASSLAGGHDNEKLFF.

CDR3 loop: CASYGWQGRTGELFF. CDR3 coding DNA: TGTGCCAGCTATGGGTGGCAGGGGCGCACCGGGGAGCTGTTTTTT. This chain links TRBV28 with TRBJ2-2; D might be TRBD1 (6 bases). V dropped 8 bases and J dropped 4 bases, with 17 bases sitting between them. CDR1 is MDHEN and CDR2 is SYDVKM in the germline V gene. The CDR3 extends over 15 amino acids. Filled out from reference TRBV28 and TRBJ2-2, the complete variable domain reads DVKVTQSSRYLVKRTGEKVFLECVQDMDHENMFWYRQDPGLGLRLIYFSYDVKMKEKGDIPEGYSVSREKKERFSLILESASTNQTSMYLCASYGWQGRTGELFFGEGSRLTVL.

The chain joins TRBV19 to TRBJ2-3, with 13 nucleotides matching TRBD2. The CDR3 contains 18 residues. Per the germline V gene, CDR1 is LNHDA and CDR2 is SQIVND (reference sequence). Germline trimming cut 4 bases from V and 2 bases from J; bases unmatched to any gene: 9. As DNA, the CDR3 is TGTGCCAGTAGTACAGGACTAGCGGGAGCCTCTTACACAGATACGCAGTATTTT. Translated: CASSTGLAGASYTDTQYF.

This clone showed up just once. CDR3 in amino acids: CASRPGTLYQETQYF. Written as DNA, the CDR3 is TGTGCCAGCAGGCCCGGGACACTGTACCAAGAGACCCAGTACTTC. The chain joins TRBV6-1 to TRBJ2-5, with D perhaps matching TRBD1 (6 bases). The V gene's germline CDR1 is MNHNS and CDR2 SASEGT. The ends were cut back, 6 bases at V and 0 bases at J, with 14 bases in the middle. The CDR3 contains 15 residues.

The V and J genes are TRBV7-8 and TRBJ2-3, with TRBD1 matching over 7 bases. CDR1 is SGHVS and CDR2 is FQNEAQ in the germline V gene. V shed 5 bases and J 2 bases; nucleotides not matched to a gene: 13. This CDR3 is 17 amino acids long. The CDR3 nucleotides read TGTGCCAGCAGCCAAAAGAGACAGGGAACTTACACAGATACGCAGTATTTT. Its translation: CASSQKRQGTYTDTQYF.

The rearrangement joins TRBV27 to TRBJ1-1; the match to TRBD1 covers 9 bases. This CDR3 spans 14 amino acids. Trimming at V came to 2 bases and at J to 6 bases, leaving 4 bases not matched to a gene. Germline CDR1 is MNHEY and CDR2 is SMNVEV (reference sequence). Written as DNA, the CDR3 is TGTGCCAGCAGTTTAAAACAGGGGGCCCCTGAAGCTTTCTTT. Translation: CASSLKQGAPEAFF.

J is TRBJ2-1 and V is TRBV7-2; TRBD2 matches at 8 bases. The CDR3 consists of 15 residues. With 8 bases clipped from V and 3 bases from J, the junction kept 9 bases outside the gene matches. Germline V gene sequence: CDR1 SGHTA, CDR2 FQGNSA. DNA for the CDR3: TGTGCCAGCGGACGTCCGGGAGGGATCTACAATGAGCAGTTCTTC. Residues: CASGRPGGIYNEQFF.

The V gene is TRBV5-4, the J gene TRBJ2-1, with TRBD1 identical over 8 bases. The CDR3 sequence is 13 residues long. Germline V gives CDR1 SGHNT, CDR2 YYREEE (reference sequence). J lost 13 bases, V lost 0 bases, and 6 bases had no gene match. The CDR3 DNA follows: TGTGCCAGCAGCTTGGGTCAGGGGGCGATACAGTTCTTC. It translates to CASSLGQGAIQFF.

The chain joins TRBV9 to TRBJ1-1; TRBD1 matches 9 bases. Losses at the gene ends were 0 bases for V and 0 bases for J; bases not matched to a gene: 6. From germline, CDR1 is SGDLS and CDR2 YYNGEE. This CDR3 spans 17 amino acids. CDR3 protein: CASSVGGQGVMNTEAFF. CDR3 bases: TGTGCCAGCAGCGTAGGGGGACAGGGTGTAATGAACACTGAAGCTTTCTTT.

V gene TRBV5-6 combines with J gene TRBJ1-5; maybe TRBD1 (6 bases). Germline V gene sequence: CDR1 SGHDT, CDR2 YYEEEE. V was cut by 0 bases and J by 0 bases, with 13 bases left in between. The CDR3 covers 17 residues. In DNA, the CDR3 is TGTGCCAGCAGCTTGGGGGGGCGGGCATATAGCAATCAGCCCCAGCATTTT. It yields the protein CASSLGGRAYSNQPQHF.

This sequence joins TRBV25-1 and TRBJ2-5; 9 bases align to TRBD2. Germline loops: CDR1 MGHDK, CDR2 SYGVNS. The CDR3 extends over 14 amino acids. After removal of 11 bases from V and 3 bases from J, the junction contained 10 bases not matched to a gene. The CDR3 here is CAAGGRAGEETQYF. CDR3 DNA: TGTGCCGCGGGCGGGAGGGCCGGGGAAGAGACCCAGTACTTC.

J is TRBJ1-2 and V is TRBV27; a possible D gene is TRBD1 (6 bases). CDR1 is MNHEY, CDR2 SMNVEV, per germline (reference sequence). The CDR3 sequence is 14 residues long. Trimming shortened V by 2 bases and J by 2 bases, and 9 bases separated the two germline ends. Here the CDR3 reads CASSLAGVNYGYTF. In nucleotides, the CDR3 is TGTGCCAGCAGTTTAGCAGGGGTGAACTATGGCTACACCTTC.

The chain combines TRBV5-6 with TRBJ2-1, with 7 bases matching TRBD1. The CDR3 spans 15 residues. Germline lookup yields CDR1 SGHDT and CDR2 YYEEEE. V lost 4 bases to trimming and J lost 4 bases; unmatched junction nucleotides: 8. The CDR3 nucleotides are TGTGCCAGCAGCCACCCGGGACAGACTTACAATGAGCAGTTCTTC. Its protein is CASSHPGQTYNEQFF.

CDR3 in DNA: TGTGCCAGCAGCCCGAGCGGGGGGGCCTCAGAGACCCAGTACTTC. Its protein product is CASSPSGGASETQYF. The chain carries TRBV5-8 and TRBJ2-5; the match to TRBD2 covers 10 bases. Germline CDR1 and CDR2: SGHTS and YDEGEE. V shed 4 bases and J 4 bases; nucleotides not matched to a gene: 7. The CDR3 is 15 residues long.

CDR3 DNA: TGTGCCAGCAAAACGGGAGCCTATGAGCAGTTCTTC. It translates to CASKTGAYEQFF. The V gene is TRBV27, the J gene TRBJ2-1; possibly TRBD2 for D (6 bases). Germline V gene sequence: CDR1 MNHEY, CDR2 SMNVEV (reference sequence). This CDR3 has 12 residues. Trimming left V 7 bases short and J 8 bases short, with 12 bases between.

The chain is built from TRBV19 and TRBJ2-3, with a weak D call TRBD2 (6 bases). The germline V gene encodes CDR1 LNHDA and CDR2 SQIVND (reference sequence). The V and J ends lost 1 base and 1 base respectively, with 18 bases between them. The CDR3 extends over 18 amino acids. For the CDR3, the DNA is TGTGCCAGTAGTATAGGAAGCGTGACGGGGGAACGCACAGATACGCAGTATTTT. Translation gives CASSIGSVTGERTDTQYF.

The chain couples TRBV28 to TRBJ1-1; D ambiguous. In germline, CDR1 is MDHEN, CDR2 SYDVKM. The V and J ends lost 3 bases and 0 bases respectively, with 8 bases between them. CDR3 size: 14 residues. CDR3 amino acids: CASSLPDLNTEAFF. CDR3 sequence (DNA): TGTGCCAGCAGTTTGCCGGACTTGAACACTGAAGCTTTCTTT.

The chain links TRBV5-1 to TRBJ1-4; 8 positions agree with TRBD1. Germline CDR1 and CDR2: SGHRS and YFSETQ. The CDR3 spans 17 residues. V shed 5 bases and J 0 bases; nucleotides not matched to a gene: 9. CDR3 sequence reads: CASSFGQGVSTNEKLFF. In DNA form, the CDR3 reads TGCGCCAGCAGTTTTGGACAGGGAGTTTCAACTAATGAAAAACTGTTTTTT.